This section outlines one T cell receptor beta chain sequence together with its context. The antigen is unknown. Preparation of the TCRbeta library involved a method that used unique molecular identifiers. MiXCR, applied by TCRdb to the PCR reads, yields one record per CDR3 protein. Seen here are about 240,000 distinct CDR3 sequences, about a quarter observed once, and the top ten hold about 2.6%. With 4 bases removed from V and 4 bases from J, the gap between germline ends came to 10 bases. CDR1 is SQVTM and CDR2 is ANQGSEA in the germline V gene. This CDR3 contains 12 residues. The source of the sample is a study of T-cell reconstitution after alpha-beta-depleted transplantation in children. Study outcomes and limitations: About two months after transplant, alpha-beta T cells reportedly came from several hundred expanded graft clones. Surviving recipient T cells and thymic progenitors produced the high day-60 TCRbeta diversity seen in some patients. Newly generated T cells supplied most T-cell counts and diversity one year post-transplant.

Sequencing used PBMCs, obtained before TCRalphabeta/CD19-depleted stem cell transplant. The chain is built from TRBV29-1 and TRBJ2-5; D is undetermined. The sequence was obtained from a girl aged 2 to 10 with Fanconi anemia, due to receive a stem cell transplant. The CDR3: CSVGGPTETQYF. DNA for the CDR3: TGCAGCGTTGGGGGTCCGACAGAGACCCAGTACTTC.